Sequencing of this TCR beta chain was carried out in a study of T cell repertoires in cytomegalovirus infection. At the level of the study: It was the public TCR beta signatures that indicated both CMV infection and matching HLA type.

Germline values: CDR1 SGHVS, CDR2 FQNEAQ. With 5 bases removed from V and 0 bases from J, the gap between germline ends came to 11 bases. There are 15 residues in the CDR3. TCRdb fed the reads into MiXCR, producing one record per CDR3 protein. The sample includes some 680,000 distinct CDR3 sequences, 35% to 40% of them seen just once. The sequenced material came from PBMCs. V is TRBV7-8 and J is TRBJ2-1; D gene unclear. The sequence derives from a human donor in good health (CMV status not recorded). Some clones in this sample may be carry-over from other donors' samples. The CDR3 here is CASSPYYSSYNEQFF. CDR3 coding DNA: TGTGCCAGCAGCCCCTACTACTCCTCCTACAATGAGCAGTTCTTC.